Included here is one T cell receptor beta chain sequence, with context. Other DNA sequences in this specimen translate into the identical CDR3. The authors' processing: Amplification of reference gene primers provided the estimated nucleated cell counts. TCRdb's copy holds only in-frame clones and misses some; the assay was immunoSEQ multiplex PCR. The V and J calls and clone size were taken over from that table, and D and trimming were inferred from the DNA. The table lists around 250,000 clones, around 81% of them singletons. V was pared by 0 bases and J by 5 bases, with 10 bases between. Germline-derived CDR1 and CDR2 are SQVTM and ANQGSEA. CDR3 length: 13 residues. The data were obtained in a study of blood T cell repertoires in COVID-19. Study-wide background: Donors in the United States, Italy and Spain gave samples during acute or convalescent COVID-19. Sources were T cells, B-cell-depleted T cells, or PBMCs; the material itself was cDNA or gDNA.

The chain carries TRBV29-1 and TRBJ1-1, with D possibly being TRBD1 (5 bases). The sample consisted of peripheral blood. The TCR was taken from a man aged 45-60 years with active or convalescent COVID-19. CDR3 loop: CSVEEGGGTEAFF. CDR3 DNA: TGCAGCGTTGAAGAGGGGGGAGGTACTGAAGCTTTCTTT.